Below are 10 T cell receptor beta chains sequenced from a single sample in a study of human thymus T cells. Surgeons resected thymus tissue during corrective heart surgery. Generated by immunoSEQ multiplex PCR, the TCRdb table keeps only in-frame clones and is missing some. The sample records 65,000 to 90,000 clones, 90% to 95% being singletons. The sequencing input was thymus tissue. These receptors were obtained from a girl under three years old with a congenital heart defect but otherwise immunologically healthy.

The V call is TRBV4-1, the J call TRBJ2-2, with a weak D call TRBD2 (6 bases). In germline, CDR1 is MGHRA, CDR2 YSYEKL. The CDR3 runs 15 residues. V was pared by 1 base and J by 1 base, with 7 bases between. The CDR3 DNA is TGCGCCAGCAGCCAAGGAGCGGGGAACACCGGGGAGCTGTTTTTT. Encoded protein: CASSQGAGNTGELFF.

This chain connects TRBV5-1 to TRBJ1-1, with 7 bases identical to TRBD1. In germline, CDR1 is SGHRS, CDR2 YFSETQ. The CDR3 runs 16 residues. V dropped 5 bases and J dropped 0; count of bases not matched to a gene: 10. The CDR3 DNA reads TGCGCCAGCAGGAATAACAGGGGATCGCTGAACACTGAAGCTTTCTTT. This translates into CASRNNRGSLNTEAFF.

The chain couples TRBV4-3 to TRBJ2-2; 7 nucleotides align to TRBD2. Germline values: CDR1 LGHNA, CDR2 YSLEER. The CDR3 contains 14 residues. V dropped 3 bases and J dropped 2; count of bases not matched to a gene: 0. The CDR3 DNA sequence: TGCGCCAGCAGCCAGGGACTAAACACCGGGGAGCTGTTTTTT. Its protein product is CASSQGLNTGELFF.

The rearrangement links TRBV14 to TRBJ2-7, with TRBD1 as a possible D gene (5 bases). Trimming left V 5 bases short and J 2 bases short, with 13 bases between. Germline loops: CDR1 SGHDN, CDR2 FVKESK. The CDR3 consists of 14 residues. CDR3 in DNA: TGTGCCAGCAGCAGGGGCGGATGGACCTACGAGCAGTACTTC. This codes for CASSRGGWTYEQYF. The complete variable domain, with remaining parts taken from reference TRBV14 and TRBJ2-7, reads EAGVTQFPSHSVIEKGQTVTLRCDPISGHDNLYWYRRVMGKEIKFLLHFVKESKQDESGMPNNRFLAERTGGTYSTLKVQPAELEDSGVYFCASSRGGWTYEQYFGPGTRLTVT.

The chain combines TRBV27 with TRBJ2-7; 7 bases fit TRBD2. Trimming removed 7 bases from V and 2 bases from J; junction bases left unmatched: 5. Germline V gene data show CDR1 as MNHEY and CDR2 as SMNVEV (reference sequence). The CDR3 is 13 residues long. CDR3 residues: CASKPGGTYEQYF. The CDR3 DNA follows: TGTGCCAGCAAACCCGGGGGGACCTACGAGCAGTACTTC.

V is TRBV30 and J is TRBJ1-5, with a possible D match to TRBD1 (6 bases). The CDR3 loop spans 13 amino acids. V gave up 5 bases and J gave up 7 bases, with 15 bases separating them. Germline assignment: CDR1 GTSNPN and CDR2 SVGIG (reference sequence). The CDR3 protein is CAWSQGVPQPQHF. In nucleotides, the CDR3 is TGTGCCTGGTCACAGGGAGTTCCCCAGCCCCAGCATTTT.

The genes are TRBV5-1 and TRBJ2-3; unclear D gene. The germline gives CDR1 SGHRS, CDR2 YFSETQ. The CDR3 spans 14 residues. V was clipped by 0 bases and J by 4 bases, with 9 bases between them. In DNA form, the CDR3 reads TGCGCCAGCAGCTTGGAGAGTCCGGCAGATACGCAGTATTTT. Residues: CASSLESPADTQYF. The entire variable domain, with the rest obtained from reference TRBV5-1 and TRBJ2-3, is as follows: KAGVTQTPRYLIKTRGQQVTLSCSPISGHRSVSWYQQTPGQGLQFLFEYFSETQRNKGNFPGRFSGRQFSNSRSEMNVSTLELGDSALYLCASSLESPADTQYFGPGTRLTVL.

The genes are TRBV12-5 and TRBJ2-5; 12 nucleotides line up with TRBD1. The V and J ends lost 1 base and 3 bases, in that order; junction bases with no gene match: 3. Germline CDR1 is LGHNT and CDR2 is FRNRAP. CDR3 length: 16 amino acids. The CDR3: CASGLAGTGGKETQYF. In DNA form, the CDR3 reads TGTGCTAGTGGTTTGGCCGGGACAGGGGGCAAAGAGACCCAGTACTTC.

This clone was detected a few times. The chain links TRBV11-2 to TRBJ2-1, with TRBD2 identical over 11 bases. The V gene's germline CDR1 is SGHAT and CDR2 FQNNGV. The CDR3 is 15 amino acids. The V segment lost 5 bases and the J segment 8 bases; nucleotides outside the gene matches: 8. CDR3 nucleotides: TGTGCCAGCAGCCCTCGGGGACTAGCGGAACATGAGCAGTTCTTC. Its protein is CASSPRGLAEHEQFF.

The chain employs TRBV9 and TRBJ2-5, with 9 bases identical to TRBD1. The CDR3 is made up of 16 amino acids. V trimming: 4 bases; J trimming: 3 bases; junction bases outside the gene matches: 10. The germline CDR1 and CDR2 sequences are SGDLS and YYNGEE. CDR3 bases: TGTGCCAGCAGCCCTACCCGGTGGACAGGGGAAGAGACCCAGTACTTC. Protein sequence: CASSPTRWTGEETQYF.